This T cell receptor (beta chain) is from a study of blood T cell repertoires in COVID-19 (dated by TCRdb to the early 2020s). About the investigation overall: Collaborator samples came from the United States, Italy and Spain and covered acute and convalescent phases of COVID-19. Where available, HLA class I and class II types were obtained from metadata supplied by the sample provider rather than from assay-based typing. Subjects who had been exposed to COVID-19, were actively infected with it, or had recovered from it provided the deeply sampled blood TCRbeta repertoires that made up the dataset. Samples came from the ongoing ImmuneRACE study (first 160 participants) plus 1,254 subjects from 6 global collaborators. The sample metadata nearly always contained a de-identified subject ID, COVID-19 status, age in years and sex. The material from the prospective study consisted of cDNA or gDNA derived from T cells, B-cell-depleted T cells, or PBMCs. The repertoires were released in a freely available public database intended as a resource for research on the immune response to SARS-CoV-2.

The study at large found these results: How much clinical and demographic metadata was included differed by source and by participant, and the metadata was provided uncurated.

In the case of this clone: Its antigen remains unidentified. Base quality data are lacking; no much larger clone is found one base away.

Enrolling through a virtual design, the prospective study's participants ranged in age from about 18 to 100 years and lived across roughly 24 United States geographic areas. To assign participants to cohorts, the prospective study relied on clinical history that participants themselves reported in a screening survey and a study questionnaire. Recovered participants in ImmuneRACE Cohort 3 were defined as having two consecutive negative NP/OP PCR tests, clearance from a healthcare professional, or resolution of symptoms. In the prospective study, whole blood, serum and a nasopharyngeal or oropharyngeal swab were collected from each participant by mobile phlebotomists. Additional blood draws and questionnaires over an approximately 2-month period could optionally be provided by prospective study participants. Blood samples from the prospective study were shipped frozen or at room temperature prior to DNA extraction.

Unmatched junction bases come to 1, with V trimmed by 6 bases and J by 1 base. Including cysteine and phenylalanine, the CDR3 has 14 amino acids. Left in the record is the CDR3 DNA by itself, 42 bases read in frame from the first base. The germline V gene yields ENHRY for CDR1 and SYGVKD for CDR2. The immunoSEQ Assay, a bias-controlled multiplex PCR, was used to amplify TCRbeta CDR3 regions from genomic DNA. As for how the authors treated the data: The number of nucleated cells in each sample was estimated from the amplification of reference gene primers within the assay. Sequence reads were collapsed and filtered to measure the absolute abundance of every unique TCRbeta CDR3 rearrangement. For each sample, productive Simpson clonality was calculated by taking the square root of Simpson's diversity index across productive rearrangements. The table comes from immuneACCESS by way of TCRdb, which keeps in-frame sequences with V and J called. Part of the clones is missing from these tables; in studies checked, under half for an unresolved V gene and the rest for unknown reasons. The V and J calls and clone size are taken from that table; D and trimming were inferred from the DNA. The sample contains roughly 340,000 clones, 85% to 90% of them found a single time. The ten largest clones take up roughly 1% of the sample.

The clonotype originates from a man aged 18 to 29 who had recovered from COVID-19. The material sequenced was PBMCs or T cells enriched from blood (not recorded which). The chain joins TRBV10-3 to TRBJ2-3; 10 nucleotides in the junction match TRBD2. The nucleotide sequence reads TGTGCCATCAGGGGGACTAGCGGCACAGATACGCAGTATTTT. This translates into CAIRGTSGTDTQYF.